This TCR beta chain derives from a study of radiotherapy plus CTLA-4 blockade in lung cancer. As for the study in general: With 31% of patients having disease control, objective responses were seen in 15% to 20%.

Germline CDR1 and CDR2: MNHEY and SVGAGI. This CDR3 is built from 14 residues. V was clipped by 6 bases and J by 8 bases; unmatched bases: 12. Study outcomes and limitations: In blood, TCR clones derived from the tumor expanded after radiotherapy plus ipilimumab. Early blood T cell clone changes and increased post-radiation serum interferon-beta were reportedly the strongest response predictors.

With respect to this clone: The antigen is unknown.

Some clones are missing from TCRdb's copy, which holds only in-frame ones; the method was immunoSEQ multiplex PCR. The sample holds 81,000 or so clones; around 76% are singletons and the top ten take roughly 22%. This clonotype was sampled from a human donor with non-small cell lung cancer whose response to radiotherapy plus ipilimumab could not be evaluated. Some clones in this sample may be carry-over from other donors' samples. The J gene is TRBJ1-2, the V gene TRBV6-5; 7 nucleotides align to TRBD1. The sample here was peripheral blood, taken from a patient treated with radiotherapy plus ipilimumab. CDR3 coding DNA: TGTGCCAGCAGAATCCCGGGACAGCCTTTCGGCTACACCTTC. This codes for CASRIPGQPFGYTF.